This T cell receptor (beta chain) was sequenced during a study of vaccination effects on CD4 cells after COVID-19. Across the study: All participants had two doses of either the BNT162b2 or mRNA-1273 vaccine.

Antigen-specific CD4+ T cells were expanded with viral peptide pools in the ViraFEST assay before sequencing. Investigators separated out CD4+ T cells once around eleven days of culture had passed. Vaccinated participants had no history of SARS-CoV-2 infection and tested negative for nucleocapsid antibodies. They grew around 2.2 million PBMC in each well, adding 8.5 to 10 IU/ml IL-2 and about 10 ug/ml peptides. Both day 3 and day 7 saw half the medium replaced with IL-2 medium. The sample holds a few counts of this clone. Its specificity is not known. Whole-study findings and limits: Marked clonal contraction was seen late after vaccination (in both infection- and vaccine-induced clones).

Germline V CDR1 and CDR2: SQVTM, ANQGSEA. V lost 7 bases to trimming and J lost 3 bases; unmatched junction nucleotides: 11. The CDR3 has 14 amino acids. Measured with immunoSEQ multiplex PCR; TCRdb has only the in-frame clones, and not every one. The profile shows about 55,000 clones, roughly two thirds of them singletons. Sequencing used CD4+ T cells from PBMCs cultured with SARS-CoV-2 spike peptides, obtained before COVID-19 vaccination. This TCR was sampled from a human donor who received a COVID-19 vaccine. The V call is TRBV29-1, the J call TRBJ2-7; 8 bases are shared with TRBD2. CDR3 sequence: CSALGGGNLYEQYF. CDR3 in DNA: TGCAGCGCTCTCGGGGGGGGAAACCTCTACGAGCAGTACTTC.